The 6 T cell receptor beta chains presented below share a single source sample, sequenced in a study of blood T cell repertoires in COVID-19. Some clones are missing from TCRdb's copy, which holds only in-frame ones; the method was immunoSEQ multiplex PCR. The sample has 250,000 or so clones, about 84% seen once. Sequenced input: PBMCs or T cells enriched from blood (not recorded which). The receptor source for this set is a woman aged 45-59 years who had recovered from COVID-19.

This chain links TRBV6-5 with TRBJ1-5, with D tentatively TRBD1 (5 bases). The CDR3 is made up of 14 amino acids. CDR1 MNHEY and CDR2 SVGAGI come from the germline V gene. Trimming took off 5 bases at V and 11 bases at J, with 19 bases between the two ends. CDR3 DNA sequence: TGTGCCAGCAGTCGTACCGGGACTCTCGTGTCCCAGCATTTT. This gives the protein CASSRTGTLVSQHF.

The chain joins TRBV25-1 to TRBJ1-1, with D perhaps TRBD1 (5 bases). The germline gives CDR1 MGHDK, CDR2 SYGVNS. This CDR3 spans 13 amino acids. The V and J ends lost 5 bases and 0 bases respectively, with 7 bases between them. The CDR3 nucleotides read TGTGCCAGCAGTAGGGGTATGAACACTGAAGCTTTCTTT. Translated: CASSRGMNTEAFF.

As to this clone: The sample carries other DNA sequences with the same CDR3. The gene calls are TRBV28 and TRBJ1-4; D gene uncertain. The CDR3 covers 12 residues. Germline V gives CDR1 MDHEN, CDR2 SYDVKM. Trimming removed 6 bases from V and 7 bases from J, with 9 bases in between. CDR3 amino acids: CASSPPGEKLFF. DNA of the CDR3: TGTGCCAGCAGCCCCCCCGGTGAAAAACTGTTTTTT.

The V and J genes are TRBV4-2 and TRBJ2-7; 11 bases match TRBD2. The CDR3 runs 15 residues. The J segment lost 6 bases and the V segment lost 0 bases, leaving 4 bases of the junction unmatched. Looked up from germline, CDR1 is LGHNA and CDR2 is YNFKEQ. The CDR3 DNA is TGTGCCAGCAGCCAAGAACTAGCGGGAGAGGTCGAGCAGTACTTC. Amino acid sequence: CASSQELAGEVEQYF.

The CDR3 spells CAPTRSGLSYNEQFF. CDR3 DNA sequence: TGTGCCCCCACCAGGTCCGGACTCTCCTACAATGAGCAGTTCTTC. V and J are TRBV5-8 and TRBJ2-1, with a possible D match to TRBD2 (5 bases). The V end lost 10 bases, the J end lost 0 bases, and 17 bases lay between the germline ends. The CDR3 is 15 residues long. The V gene's germline CDR1 is SGHTS and CDR2 YDEGEE.

The chain carries TRBV18 and TRBJ1-5, with a tentative D call TRBD1 (5 bases). Trimming took 2 bases from V and 9 from J, leaving 14 bases between them. Germline V gene data show CDR1 as KGHSH and CDR2 as LQKENI. The CDR3 consists of 14 residues. The CDR3 loop is CASSPGAGGSPQHF. In DNA, the CDR3 is TGTGCCAGCTCACCAGGGGCCGGGGGGTCGCCCCAGCATTTT.